These 28 T cell receptor beta chains share one sample of origin, sequenced in a study of blood T cells in healthy people across ages. Primed by a sample-barcoded 5' primer and a J-beta primer mix, a second PCR proceeded for 7 to 11 cycles. TCRdb recomputed calls from the 5' RACE reads with MiXCR, one row per CDR3 protein. Among around 280,000 distinct CDR3 sequences, around 29% were seen once, and the ten largest hold approximately 30%. The specimen sequenced was blood. The origin of the receptors is a woman in her 70s in good health.

This chain uses TRBV4-1 with TRBJ1-1, with D perhaps matching TRBD1 (6 bases). V was pared by 1 base and J by 4 bases, with 16 bases between. The germline gives CDR1 MGHRA, CDR2 YSYEKL. The CDR3 sequence is 16 residues long. CDR3 bases: TGCGCCAGCAGCCAAGGTCCCCAAGGGGGGAGCACTGAAGCTTTCTTT. It is translated as CASSQGPQGGSTEAFF.

In DNA form, the CDR3 reads TGTGCCAGCGCCCAAGTAGGCGAGGCCGGGGAGCTGTTTTTT. Its protein product is CASAQVGEAGELFF. The chain joins TRBV7-3 to TRBJ2-2; no reliable D call. Germline assignment: CDR1 SGHTA and CDR2 FQGTGA. V was trimmed by 8 bases and J by 6 bases, leaving 16 bases between them. The CDR3 contains 14 residues. Full variable domain (rest looked up from reference TRBV7-3 and TRBJ2-2): GAGVSQTPSNKVTEKGKYVELRCDPISGHTALYWYRQSLGQGPEFLIYFQGTGAADDSGLPNDRFFAVRPEGSVSTLKIQRTERGDSAVYLCASAQVGEAGELFFGEGSRLTVL.

The chain employs TRBV20-1 and TRBJ2-5, with TRBD2 matching 10 bases. The CDR3 runs 14 residues. Germline trimming cut 3 bases from V and 3 bases from J; bases unmatched to any gene: 4. Germline V CDR1 and CDR2: DFQATT, SNEGSKA (reference sequence). CDR3 DNA: TGCAGTGCTAGCCCTCTAGCGGGAGAAGAGACCCAGTACTTC. Translation gives CSASPLAGEETQYF.

The V and J genes are TRBV7-2 and TRBJ1-1; no clear D gene. The CDR3 contains 14 residues. Trimming took off 1 base at V and 1 base at J, with 7 bases between the two ends. The germline CDR1 and CDR2 sequences are SGHTA and FQGNSA. The CDR3 region has the DNA TGTGCCAGCAGCTTAGGGGCATCGAACACTGAAGCTTTCTTT. It yields the protein CASSLGASNTEAFF.

The chain joins TRBV7-2 to TRBJ1-1, with 7 positions matching TRBD1. The CDR3 totals 13 residues. Germline assignment: CDR1 SGHTA and CDR2 FQGNSA. The V and J ends lost 6 bases and 4 bases, in that order; junction bases with no gene match: 5. As DNA, the CDR3 is TGTGCCAGCAGTACCCAGGGGGGCACTGAAGCTTTCTTT. It codes for CASSTQGGTEAFF.

This clonotype has more than one count but fewer than ten. V is TRBV20-1 and J is TRBJ1-1; a possible D gene is TRBD1 (6 bases). V lost 2 bases and J lost 6, with 10 bases in between. The germline CDR1 and CDR2 sequences are DFQATT and SNEGSKA (reference sequence). The CDR3 is 12 residues long. CDR3 coding DNA: TGCAGTGCTAGACAGGGGATAGCTGAAGCTTTCTTT. It specifies CSARQGIAEAFF.

About this clonotype: This may be a read error: a much more frequent sequence differs by one nucleotide. The rearrangement uses TRBV7-2 and TRBJ1-1; D may be TRBD1 (6 bases). Deletions cut 4 bases from V and 6 bases from J, with 15 bases between. The CDR3 extends over 14 amino acids. Germline V CDR1 and CDR2: SGHTA, FQGNSA. The CDR3 loop reads CASSWTAINAEAFF. The CDR3 coding sequence is TGTGCCAGCAGCTGGACAGCGATTAACGCTGAAGCTTTCTTT. Filled out from reference TRBV7-2 and TRBJ1-1, the complete variable domain reads GAGVSQSPSNKVTEKGKDVELRCDPISGHTALYWYRQSLGQGLEFLIYFQGNSAPDKSGLPSDRFSAERTGGSVSTLTIQRTQQEDSAVYLCASSWTAINAEAFFGQGTRLTVV.

There are a few counts of this clonotype. The final CDR3 position lacks the conserved phenylalanine or tryptophan, pointing to a likely read error. This chain links TRBV20-1 with TRBJ1-1; 7 positions match TRBD1. The trim removed 6 bases at V and 5 bases at J, leaving 9 bases unmatched. This CDR3 spans 13 amino acids. Per the germline V gene, CDR1 is DFQATT and CDR2 is SNEGSKA (reference sequence). The CDR3 nucleotides are TGCAGTGCCCCGTATAACAGGGGAACTGAAGCTTTCCTT. It specifies CSAPYNRGTEAFL.

The chain is built from TRBV20-1 and TRBJ1-4, with D unresolved. Germline CDR1 is DFQATT and CDR2 is SNEGSKA (reference sequence). The CDR3 has 14 amino acids. Trimming left V 3 bases short and J 7 bases short, with 15 bases between. CDR3 protein: CSARGPETVEKLFF. CDR3 nucleotide sequence: TGCAGTGCTAGGGGCCCCGAGACGGTTGAAAAACTGTTTTTT.

V and J are TRBV12-3 or TRBV12-4 and TRBJ2-3, with 8 nucleotides matching TRBD1. V shed 6 bases, J shed 3 bases, and the junction held 8 bases outside the gene matches. The CDR3 loop spans 15 amino acids. As DNA, the CDR3 is TGTGCCAGCAGGACCGGACAGGGTATTACAGATACGCAGTATTTT. It yields the protein CASRTGQGITDTQYF.

This clonotype showed up just a few times. The chain couples TRBV27 to TRBJ2-1, with D possibly TRBD2 on 6 matching bases. There are 16 residues in the CDR3. Germline V gives CDR1 MNHEY, CDR2 SMNVEV (reference sequence). V was cut by 2 bases and J by 1 base, with 12 bases left in between. As DNA, the CDR3 is TGTGCCAGCAGTTTAACGCGGGAAATGTCCTACAATGAGCAGTTCTTC. It specifies CASSLTREMSYNEQFF.

The sample holds many counts of this clonotype. The chain combines TRBV29-1 with TRBJ1-1; D possibly corresponds to TRBD1 (5 bases). V lost 6 bases, J lost 1 base, and 12 bases lay in between. The germline CDR1 and CDR2 sequences are SQVTM and ANQGSEA. CDR3 length: 13 amino acids. The chain's CDR3 is CSVTGPPNTEAFF. The CDR3 DNA follows: TGCAGCGTAACGGGACCGCCGAACACTGAAGCTTTCTTT.

V usage is TRBV5-1 and J usage is TRBJ2-7; TRBD1 agrees at 9 bases. Unmatched junction bases numbered 11, after V lost 4 bases and J lost 6 bases. The CDR3 totals 15 residues. Germline-derived CDR1 and CDR2 are SGHRS and YFSETQ. CDR3 residues: CASSLIETGGFEQYF. CDR3 DNA: TGCGCCAGCAGCCTGATCGAGACAGGGGGTTTCGAGCAGTACTTC.

The chain uses TRBV10-3 and TRBJ2-2; no definite D call. V lost 5 bases, J lost 3 bases, and 7 bases lay in between. From germline, CDR1 is ENHRY and CDR2 SYGVKD. The CDR3 covers 13 residues. CDR3 in amino acids: CAISRSDTGELFF. The DNA of the CDR3 is TGTGCCATCAGTAGGTCCGACACCGGGGAGCTGTTTTTT.

There are a few counts of this clonotype. V is TRBV5-1 and J is TRBJ2-2; 9 bases fit TRBD1. This CDR3 has 15 amino acids. Germline trimming cut 1 base from V and 5 bases from J; bases unmatched to any gene: 3. Germline CDR1 and CDR2: SGHRS and YFSETQ. The CDR3 is CASSLSGQGTGELFF. DNA for the CDR3: TGCGCCAGCAGCTTGTCAGGACAGGGGACCGGGGAGCTGTTTTTT.

This chain links TRBV7-8 with TRBJ1-6; 8 positions match TRBD1. This CDR3 has 14 residues. Trimming took 5 bases from V and 8 from J; bases not matched to a gene: 5. Germline V CDR1 and CDR2: SGHVS, FQNEAQ. In DNA form, the CDR3 reads TGTGCCAGCAGCACGGACAGGGTTGATTCACCCCTCCACTTT. Protein product: CASSTDRVDSPLHF.

The chain uses TRBV7-6 and TRBJ1-1, with D maybe TRBD1 (6 bases). The germline V and J ends were trimmed by 5 bases and 1 base, with 17 bases remaining between them. Germline V gene data show CDR1 as SGHVS and CDR2 as FNYEAQ. CDR3 length: 16 amino acids. Here the CDR3 reads CASSLRQANSNTEAFF. In DNA, the CDR3 is TGTGCCAGCAGCCTCCGACAGGCTAATTCGAACACTGAAGCTTTCTTT.

This clonotype turned up a few times. This chain uses TRBV6-1 with TRBJ1-5, with no clear D. From germline, CDR1 is MNHNS and CDR2 SASEGT. V was trimmed by 2 bases and J by 4 bases, leaving 6 bases between them. This CDR3 region has 13 residues. CDR3 DNA: TGTGCCAGCAGTGAAAAGGTGAATCAGCCCCAGCATTTT. It translates to CASSEKVNQPQHF.

This clonotype was seen a handful of times. The chain uses TRBV12-3 or TRBV12-4 and TRBJ1-6, with D hard to call. The CDR3 has 15 amino acids. The V gene lost 5 bases and the J gene lost 7 bases, with 15 bases spanning the gap. The DNA for the CDR3 is TGTGCCAGCAGTGGTCTAGACGGGAAAAATTCACCCCTCCACTTT. Translated, it gives CASSGLDGKNSPLHF.

A few counts support this clonotype. This chain connects TRBV7-9 to TRBJ2-7; 7 bases are shared with TRBD1. There are 14 residues in the CDR3. Trimming cost V 4 bases and J 5 bases; bases outside gene matches: 8. The V gene's germline CDR1 is SEHNR and CDR2 FQNEAQ (reference sequence). The CDR3 spells CASSSKQGTDEQYF. The CDR3 coding sequence is TGTGCCAGCAGCTCGAAACAGGGGACGGACGAGCAGTACTTC.

This clonotype was recorded many times. This rearrangement joins TRBV12-3 or TRBV12-4 to TRBJ2-2; 8 bases line up with TRBD2. The CDR3 covers 17 residues. V lost 5 bases, J lost 4 bases, and 12 bases stayed unmatched. CDR3 sequence: CASSPPGRAPGTGELFF. The CDR3 DNA sequence: TGTGCCAGCAGTCCCCCCGGGAGGGCCCCGGGCACCGGGGAGCTGTTTTTT.

This clonotype was found once. The chain combines TRBV7-2 with TRBJ2-5; a possible D gene is TRBD2 (5 bases). The J call may be wrong; the DNA end is better matched by TRBJ2-1. The CDR3 has 14 residues. Germline V gene lookup returns CDR1 SGHTA and CDR2 FQGNSA. CDR3 sequence (DNA): TGTGCCAGCAGCTTAGGGGGTCCGGGGAATGAGCAGTTCTTC. It translates to CASSLGGPGNEQFF.

This clonotype was picked up a small number of times. The chain couples TRBV7-8 to TRBJ2-5; a weak D match, TRBD1 (5 bases). Trimming pared 7 bases from V and 1 base from J, leaving 13 bases between. The germline gives CDR1 SGHVS, CDR2 FQNEAQ. The CDR3 spans 14 residues. The CDR3 DNA sequence: TGTGCCAGCACCCTAGACAGTACCCAAGAGACCCAGTACTTC. Protein product: CASTLDSTQETQYF.

This chain uses TRBV2 with TRBJ1-6; TRBD1 might be the D (5 bases). Germline-derived CDR1 and CDR2 are SNHLY and FYNNEI. The CDR3 is made up of 12 amino acids. V dropped 7 bases and J dropped 12 bases, with 13 bases sitting between them. For the CDR3, the DNA is TGTGCCAGCAAGGCAGGGTCAAAACCCCTCCACTTT. It encodes CASKAGSKPLHF.

There are a few counts of this clonotype. The V and J genes are TRBV24-1 and TRBJ2-1, with TRBD1 matching 7 bases. V lost 4 bases and J lost 7; bases outside the gene matches: 6. Germline V gene data show CDR1 as KGHDR and CDR2 as SFDVKD. CDR3 length: 14 amino acids. In DNA form, the CDR3 reads TGTGCCACCAGTGACTTCTCGACAGGGAATGAGCAGTTCTTC. This encodes CATSDFSTGNEQFF.

This clonotype was observed a few times. The rearrangement joins TRBV28 to TRBJ1-6, with D perhaps matching TRBD1 (6 bases). The germline gives CDR1 MDHEN, CDR2 SYDVKM. Trimming cost V 6 bases and J 7 bases, with 16 bases left between them. The CDR3 covers 15 residues. CDR3 protein: CASSLQTGTNSPLHF. The DNA of the CDR3 is TGTGCCAGCAGCCTTCAAACAGGGACCAATTCACCCCTCCACTTT. The whole variable domain, remainder taken from reference TRBV28 and TRBJ1-6, is DVKVTQSSRYLVKRTGEKVFLECVQDMDHENMFWYRQDPGLGLRLIYFSYDVKMKEKGDIPEGYSVSREKKERFSLILESASTNQTSMYLCASSLQTGTNSPLHFGNGTRLTVT.

The genes are TRBV20-1 and TRBJ2-7; possible D gene TRBD1, 6 bases. CDR1 and CDR2 from the germline V gene are DFQATT and SNEGSKA (reference sequence). The CDR3 is 14 residues long. V lost 0 bases, J lost 6 bases, and 15 bases lay in between. Here the CDR3 reads CSARDRTGMAEQYF. In DNA form, the CDR3 reads TGCAGTGCTAGAGATAGAACAGGGATGGCCGAGCAGTACTTC.

The chain has TRBV3-1 and TRBJ2-1; D is uncertain. V was pared by 6 bases and J by 7 bases, with 22 bases between. CDR1 and CDR2 from the germline V gene are LGHDT and YNNKEL (reference sequence). The CDR3 runs 16 residues. CDR3 DNA: TGTGCCAGCAGTTCTTATAGCCATATCATAAGGAATGAGCAGTTCTTC. Residues: CASSSYSHIIRNEQFF.